This T cell receptor beta chain was recovered during a study of shared T cell receptors in the human thymus (dated by TCRdb to 2020 to 2022). As for the study more broadly: The study examined how self-reactive, shared T-cell receptor alpha chains are generated in the human thymus.

Library preparation employed the immunoSEQ multiplex PCR assay. Entries here come from immuneACCESS through TCRdb and include only in-frame sequences with V and J called. Some clones fail to appear in such tables; in the studies checked, an unresolved V gene covers under half of the shortfall, and the cause of the remainder is unknown. The sample profile shows hundreds of thousands of clones; approximately 90% of them were found once. About 0.01% of the sample rests with the top ten. CDR1 WNHNN and CDR2 SYGVQD were looked up in the germline V gene (reference sequence). The CDR3 spans 16 residues, from the cysteine through the phenylalanine. Kept here is only the CDR3 DNA, which spans 48 bases and is read in frame from base 1. At the junction V is shortened by 2 bases and J by 2 bases; bases outside the gene matches: 7. A word on this clone: No antigen is known for it. No much larger clone exists at a distance of one base, and base qualities are not known.

These sequences were also reported in another study, on human thymus T cells. As the second paper documents: Donors were immunologically healthy infants undergoing open corrective cardiac surgery for congenital heart defects in Finland. The thymus tissue came from surgical resects taken out during corrective cardiac surgery. Usage of V and J gene segments appeared to be biased in both the thymic and the peripheral blood repertoires. Highly overlapping thymic TCR repertoires among unrelated individuals were reported in the related research. The study described the TCR alpha and beta repertoires in under ten infant thymus samples and a few matching peripheral blood samples. The infant donors were about 6 to 244 days old, and the cohort included six or seven males and two females. Thymocytes were freed from the tissue by mechanical means and kept at -70 degrees C as pellets of roughly 9-33 million cells. A QIAsymphony instrument was used to extract genomic DNA from the frozen cell pellets. Using the immunoSEQ multiplex PCR assay, the TCRB and TCRAD loci were amplified from a standardized quantity of quality-controlled genomic DNA. The amplicons covered the V(D)J region and were long enough to include the CDR3 and to identify the V and J genes. Amplicon sequencing was performed on an Illumina platform through the commercial immunoSEQ service. Corrections for primer bias and sequencing errors followed previously described methods, while TCRAD and TCRB definitions were based on the IMGT database. Analysis of the repertoires was done with immunoSEQ Analyzer 3.0 and VDJTools and included basic statistics, V/J segment usage, diversity estimates, rarefaction and pairwise overlap. To estimate diversity, the Chao1, ChaoE, Efron-Thisted, Shannon and inverse Simpson indices were applied, and diversity was also estimated on datasets down-sampled to the smallest sample. For repertoire overlap, CDR3 nucleotide sequence, V gene and J gene had to match strictly, and clustering was done by Jaccard-based multidimensional scaling. On average, thymus samples yielded roughly 800,000 unique TCRB clonotypes, whereas blood samples yielded roughly 80,000.

Material: thymocytes. This TCR was sampled from a boy under three years old with a congenital heart defect. Donor details come from another sample of the same person, matched by shared clones. The chain uses TRBV10-1 and TRBJ2-3; TRBD1 fits 7 bases in the junction. The encoded CDR3 is CASSEDRDHLTDTQYF. The base sequence is TGCGCCAGCAGTGAGGACAGGGACCACCTCACAGATACGCAGTATTTT.